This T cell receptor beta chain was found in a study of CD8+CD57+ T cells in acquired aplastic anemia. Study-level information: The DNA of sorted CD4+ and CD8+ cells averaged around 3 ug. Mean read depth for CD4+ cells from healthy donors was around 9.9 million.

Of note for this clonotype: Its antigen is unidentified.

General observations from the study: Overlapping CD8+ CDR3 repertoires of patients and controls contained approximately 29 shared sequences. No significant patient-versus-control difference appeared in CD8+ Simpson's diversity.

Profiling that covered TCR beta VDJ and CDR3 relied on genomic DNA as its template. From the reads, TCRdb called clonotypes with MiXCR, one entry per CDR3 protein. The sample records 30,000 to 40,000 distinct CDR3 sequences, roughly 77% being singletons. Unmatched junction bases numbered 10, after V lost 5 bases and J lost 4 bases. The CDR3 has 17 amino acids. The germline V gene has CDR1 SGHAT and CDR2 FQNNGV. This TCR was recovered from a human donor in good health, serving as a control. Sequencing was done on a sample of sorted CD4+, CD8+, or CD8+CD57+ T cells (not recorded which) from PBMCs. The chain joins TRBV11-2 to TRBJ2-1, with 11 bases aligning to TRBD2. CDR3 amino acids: CASSPLSGGALYNEQFF. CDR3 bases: TGTGCCAGCAGCCCACTTAGCGGGGGGGCCCTGTACAATGAGCAGTTCTTC.